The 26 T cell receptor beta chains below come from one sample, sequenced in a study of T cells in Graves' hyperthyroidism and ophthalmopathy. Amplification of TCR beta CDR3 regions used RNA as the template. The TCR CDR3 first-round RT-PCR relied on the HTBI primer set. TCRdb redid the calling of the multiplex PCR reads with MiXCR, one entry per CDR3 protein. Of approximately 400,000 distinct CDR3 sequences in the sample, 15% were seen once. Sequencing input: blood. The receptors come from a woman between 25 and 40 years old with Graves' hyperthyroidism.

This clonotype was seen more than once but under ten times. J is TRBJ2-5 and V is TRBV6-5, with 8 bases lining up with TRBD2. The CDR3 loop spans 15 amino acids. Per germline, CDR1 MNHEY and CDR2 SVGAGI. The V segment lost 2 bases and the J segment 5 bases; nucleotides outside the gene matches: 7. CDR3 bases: TGTGCCAGCAGTTACCCCCGGGAGGGTCTGGAGACCCAGTACTTC. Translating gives CASSYPREGLETQYF.

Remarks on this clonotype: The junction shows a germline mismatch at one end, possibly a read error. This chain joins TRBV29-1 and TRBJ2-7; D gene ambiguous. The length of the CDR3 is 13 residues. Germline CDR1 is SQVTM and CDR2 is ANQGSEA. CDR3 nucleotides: TGCAGCGTTGAAGGCAGCGCTGTCAACGAGCAGCACTTC. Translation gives CSVEGSAVNEQHF.

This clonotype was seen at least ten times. The CDR3: CSASGDNYSNQPQHF. The CDR3 nucleotides are TGCAGTGCTAGTGGGGACAATTATAGCAATCAGCCCCAGCATTTT. The chain is built from TRBV20-1 and TRBJ1-5, with D perhaps TRBD1 (6 bases). Per the germline V gene, CDR1 is DFQATT and CDR2 is SNEGSKA (reference sequence). The CDR3 is 15 residues long. The germline V and J ends were trimmed by 3 bases and 0 bases, with 12 bases remaining between them.

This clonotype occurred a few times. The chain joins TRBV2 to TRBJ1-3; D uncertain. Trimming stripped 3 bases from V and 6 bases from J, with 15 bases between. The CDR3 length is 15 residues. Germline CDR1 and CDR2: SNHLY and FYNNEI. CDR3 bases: TGTGCCAGCAGTGATGGCGGCACTCTTGTAAACACCATATATTTT. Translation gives CASSDGGTLVNTIYF.

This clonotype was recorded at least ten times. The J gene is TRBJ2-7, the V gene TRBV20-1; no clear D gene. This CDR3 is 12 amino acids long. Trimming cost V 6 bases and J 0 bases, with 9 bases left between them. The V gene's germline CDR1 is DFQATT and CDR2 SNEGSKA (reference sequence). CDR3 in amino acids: CSARDASYEQYF. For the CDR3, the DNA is TGCAGTGCCCGCGACGCCTCCTACGAGCAGTACTTC.

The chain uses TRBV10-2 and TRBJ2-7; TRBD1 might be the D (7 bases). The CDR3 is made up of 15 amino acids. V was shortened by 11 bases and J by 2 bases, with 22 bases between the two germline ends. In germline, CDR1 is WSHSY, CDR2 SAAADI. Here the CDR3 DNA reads TGCGCCTCTACAGGGGTCCCGGGGGACACCTACGAGCAGTACTTC. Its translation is CASTGVPGDTYEQYF.

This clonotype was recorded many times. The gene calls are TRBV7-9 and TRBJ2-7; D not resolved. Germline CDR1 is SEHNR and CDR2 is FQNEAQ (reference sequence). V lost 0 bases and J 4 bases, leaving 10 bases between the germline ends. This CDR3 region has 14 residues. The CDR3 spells CASSLAALGYEQYF. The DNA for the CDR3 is TGTGCCAGCAGCTTAGCAGCGCTCGGTTACGAGCAGTACTTC.

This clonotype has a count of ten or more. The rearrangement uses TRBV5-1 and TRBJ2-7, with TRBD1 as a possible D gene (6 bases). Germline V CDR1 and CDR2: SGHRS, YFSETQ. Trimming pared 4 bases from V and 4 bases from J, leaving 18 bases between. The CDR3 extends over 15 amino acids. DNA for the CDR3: TGCGCCAGCAGCGCCTCAGGGGAGCGATGGTACGAGCAGTACTTC. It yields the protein CASSASGERWYEQYF.

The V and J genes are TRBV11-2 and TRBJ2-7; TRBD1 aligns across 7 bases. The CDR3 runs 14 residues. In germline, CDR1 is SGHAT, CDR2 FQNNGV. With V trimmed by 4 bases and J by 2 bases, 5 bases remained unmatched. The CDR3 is CASSSFDRAYEQYF. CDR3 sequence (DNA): TGTGCCAGCAGCTCCTTCGACAGGGCCTACGAGCAGTACTTC.

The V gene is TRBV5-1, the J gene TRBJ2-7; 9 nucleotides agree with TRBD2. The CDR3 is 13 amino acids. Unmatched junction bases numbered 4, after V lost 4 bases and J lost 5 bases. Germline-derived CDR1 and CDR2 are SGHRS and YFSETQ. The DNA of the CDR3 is TGCGCCAGCAGCAGGACTAGCGTCAACGAGCAGTACTTC. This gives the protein CASSRTSVNEQYF.

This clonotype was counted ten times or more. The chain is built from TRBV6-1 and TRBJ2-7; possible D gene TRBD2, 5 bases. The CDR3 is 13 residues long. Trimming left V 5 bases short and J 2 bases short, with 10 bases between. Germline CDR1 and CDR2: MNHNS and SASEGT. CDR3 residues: CASSSLATYEQYF. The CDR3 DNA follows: TGTGCCAGCAGTAGCCTAGCCACCTACGAGCAGTACTTC.

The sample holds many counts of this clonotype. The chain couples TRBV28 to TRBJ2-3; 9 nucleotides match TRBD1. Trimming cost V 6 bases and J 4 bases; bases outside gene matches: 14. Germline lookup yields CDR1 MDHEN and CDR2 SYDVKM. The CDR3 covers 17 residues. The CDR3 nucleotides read TGTGCCAGCAGATGGGACAGGGCATCCAATGGCGCAGATACGCAGTATTTT. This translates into CASRWDRASNGADTQYF.

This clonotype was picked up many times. CDR3 amino acids: CASSLDLLAGTDTQYF. The DNA for the CDR3 is TGCGCCAGCAGCTTGGACCTACTAGCGGGCACAGATACGCAGTATTTT. This chain joins TRBV5-1 and TRBJ2-3, with TRBD2 identical over 8 bases. CDR1 and CDR2 (germline): SGHRS, YFSETQ. V was pared by 0 bases and J by 1 base, with 4 bases of the junction left unmatched. There are 16 residues in the CDR3. The complete variable domain, with remaining parts taken from reference TRBV5-1 and TRBJ2-3, reads KAGVTQTPRYLIKTRGQQVTLSCSPISGHRSVSWYQQTPGQGLQFLFEYFSETQRNKGNFPGRFSGRQFSNSRSEMNVSTLELGDSALYLCASSLDLLAGTDTQYFGPGTRLTVL.

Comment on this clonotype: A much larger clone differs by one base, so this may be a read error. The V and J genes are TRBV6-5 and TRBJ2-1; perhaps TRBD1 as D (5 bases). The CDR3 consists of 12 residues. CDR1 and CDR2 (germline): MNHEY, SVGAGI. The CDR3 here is CTSSWQGNEQFF. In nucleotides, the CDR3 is TGTACCAGCAGTTGGCAGGGAAATGAGCAGTTCTTC.

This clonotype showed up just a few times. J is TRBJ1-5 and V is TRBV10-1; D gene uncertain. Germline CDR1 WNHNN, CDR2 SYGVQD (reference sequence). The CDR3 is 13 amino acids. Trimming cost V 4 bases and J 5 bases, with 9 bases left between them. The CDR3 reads CASSALRDQPQHF. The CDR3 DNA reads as TGCGCCAGCAGTGCGCTGAGAGATCAGCCCCAGCATTTT.

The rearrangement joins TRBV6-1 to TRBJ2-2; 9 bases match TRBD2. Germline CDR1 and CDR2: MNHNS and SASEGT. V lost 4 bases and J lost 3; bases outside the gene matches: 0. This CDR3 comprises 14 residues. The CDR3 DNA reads TGTGCCAGCAGTGTAGCGGGAGACACCGGGGAGCTGTTTTTT. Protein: CASSVAGDTGELFF.

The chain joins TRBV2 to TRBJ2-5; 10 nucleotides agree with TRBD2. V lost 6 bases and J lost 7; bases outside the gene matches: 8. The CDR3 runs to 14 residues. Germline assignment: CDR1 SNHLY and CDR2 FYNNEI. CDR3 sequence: CASRAGTSVGTQYF. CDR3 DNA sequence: TGTGCCAGCAGAGCCGGGACTAGCGTTGGGACCCAGTACTTC.

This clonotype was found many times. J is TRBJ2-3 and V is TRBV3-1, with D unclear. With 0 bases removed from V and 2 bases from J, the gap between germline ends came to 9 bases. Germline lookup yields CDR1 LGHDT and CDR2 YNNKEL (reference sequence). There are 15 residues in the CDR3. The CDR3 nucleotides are TGTGCCAGCAGCCAAGAAGGCCGGTTCACAGATACGCAGTATTTT. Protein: CASSQEGRFTDTQYF.

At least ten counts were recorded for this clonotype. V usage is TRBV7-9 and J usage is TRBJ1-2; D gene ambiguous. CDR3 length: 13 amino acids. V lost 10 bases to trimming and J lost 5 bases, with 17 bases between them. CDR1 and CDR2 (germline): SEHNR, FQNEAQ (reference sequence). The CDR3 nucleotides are TGTGCCACCCTAGACCCAACGGAATATGGCTACACCTTC. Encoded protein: CATLDPTEYGYTF.

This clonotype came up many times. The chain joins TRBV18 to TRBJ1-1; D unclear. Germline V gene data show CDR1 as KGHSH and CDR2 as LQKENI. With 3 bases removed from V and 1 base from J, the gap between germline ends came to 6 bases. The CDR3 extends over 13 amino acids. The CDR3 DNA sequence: TGTGCCAGCTCACCCCAGGCGAACACTGAAGCTTTCTTT. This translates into CASSPQANTEAFF.

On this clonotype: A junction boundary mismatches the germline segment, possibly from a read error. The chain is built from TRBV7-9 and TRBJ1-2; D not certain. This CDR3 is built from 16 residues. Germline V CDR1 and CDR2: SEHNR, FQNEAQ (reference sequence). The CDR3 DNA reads TGTGCCAGCAGCTTATTACGGGGAGGCGATAACTATGGCCACACCTTC. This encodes CASSLLRGGDNYGHTF.

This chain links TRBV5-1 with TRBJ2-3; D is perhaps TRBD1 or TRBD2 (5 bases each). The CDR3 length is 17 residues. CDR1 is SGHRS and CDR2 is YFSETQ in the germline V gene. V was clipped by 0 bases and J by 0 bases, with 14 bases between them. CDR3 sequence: CASSLADKWGSTDTQYF. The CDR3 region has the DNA TGCGCCAGCAGCTTGGCCGACAAGTGGGGGAGCACAGATACGCAGTATTTT.

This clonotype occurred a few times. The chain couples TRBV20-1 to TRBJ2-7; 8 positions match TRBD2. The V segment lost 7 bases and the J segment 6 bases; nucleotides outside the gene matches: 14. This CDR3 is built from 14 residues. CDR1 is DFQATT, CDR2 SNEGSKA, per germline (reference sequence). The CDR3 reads CSGPISGAICEQYF. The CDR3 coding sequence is TGCAGTGGCCCTATTAGCGGGGCCATCTGCGAGCAGTACTTC.

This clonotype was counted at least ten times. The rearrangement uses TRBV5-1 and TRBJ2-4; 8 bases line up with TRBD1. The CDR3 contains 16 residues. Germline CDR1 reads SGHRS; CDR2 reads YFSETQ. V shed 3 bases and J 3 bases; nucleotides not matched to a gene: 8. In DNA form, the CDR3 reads TGCGCCAGCAGCTGGTCCAGGGGGCAGAGCAAAAACATTCAGTACTTC. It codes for CASSWSRGQSKNIQYF.

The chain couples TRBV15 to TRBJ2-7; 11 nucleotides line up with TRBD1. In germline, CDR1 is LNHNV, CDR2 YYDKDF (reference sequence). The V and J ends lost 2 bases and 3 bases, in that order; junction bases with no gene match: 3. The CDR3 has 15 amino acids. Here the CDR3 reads CATSRSGTGGYEQYF. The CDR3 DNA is TGTGCCACCAGCAGATCCGGGACAGGGGGCTACGAGCAGTACTTC. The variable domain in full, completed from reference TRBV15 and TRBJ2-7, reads DAMVIQNPRYQVTQFGKPVTLSCSQTLNHNVMYWYQQKSSQAPKLLFHYYDKDFNNEADTPDNFQSRRPNTSFCFLDIRSPGLGDTAMYLCATSRSGTGGYEQYFGPGTRLTVT.

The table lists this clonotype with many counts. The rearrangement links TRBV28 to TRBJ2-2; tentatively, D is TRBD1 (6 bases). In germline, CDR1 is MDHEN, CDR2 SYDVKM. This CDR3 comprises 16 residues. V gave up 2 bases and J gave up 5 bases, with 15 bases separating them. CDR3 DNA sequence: TGTGCCAGCAGTTTAATACAGGGACGATGGACCGGGGAGCTGTTTTTT. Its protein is CASSLIQGRWTGELFF.